This T cell receptor (beta chain) is from a study of blood T cell repertoires in COVID-19. Across the whole study: Samples of COVID-19 (acute and convalescent) were obtained from the United States, Italy and Spain.

V trimming: 4 bases; J trimming: 1 base; junction bases outside the gene matches: 6. This CDR3 contains 16 residues. Clones were read by immunoSEQ multiplex PCR, and TCRdb kept only the in-frame ones, dropping some. The table lists fewer than 400,000 clones, around 83% of them singletons, with around 3% in the top ten. This clonotype was obtained from a man aged 30-40 years with active or convalescent COVID-19. The chain joins TRBV23-1 to TRBJ1-5; 8 bases fit TRBD1. TRBV23-1 falls under the ORF class, with uncertain function. The source material was peripheral blood. CDR3 loop: CASSPTGGYSNQPQHF. The CDR3 DNA reads as TGCGCCAGCAGTCCAACAGGGGGATACAGCAATCAGCCCCAGCATTTT.